These 22 T cell receptor beta chains came from one sample sequenced in a study of shared clonotypes between healthy human individuals. Produced via immunoSEQ multiplex PCR; TCRdb's table is partial and in-frame only. The repertoire holds about 2.3 million clones, with 80% to 95% as singletons. The sample consisted of naive CD4+ T cells from PBMCs. Subset: CD45RA+ positively selected. The origin of the receptors is a man in his late teens or twenties in good health. Some clones in this sample may be carry-over from other donors' samples.

CDR3 nucleotides: TGCGCCAGCAGCCAAGACTGGCTGGTAAGGGCCCCCTACAATGAGCAGTTCTTC. Its protein is CASSQDWLVRAPYNEQFF. The V call is TRBV4-1, the J call TRBJ2-1, with D uncertain. Germline values: CDR1 MGHRA, CDR2 YSYEKL. V dropped 0 bases and J dropped 2 bases, with 17 bases sitting between them. The length of the CDR3 is 18 residues.

This clone has just one count. The V and J genes are TRBV7-9 and TRBJ2-7, with unresolved D. CDR1 SEHNR and CDR2 FQNEAQ come from the germline V gene (reference sequence). The V end was cut by 1 base, the J end by 0 bases, with 10 bases between. The CDR3 consists of 15 residues. The CDR3 here is CASSLGGISSYEQYF. The CDR3 bases are TGTGCCAGCAGCTTAGGCGGCATCTCCTCCTACGAGCAGTACTTC.

This chain connects TRBV7-2 to TRBJ2-7; D gene ambiguous. There are 14 residues in the CDR3. Trimming cost V 1 base and J 2 bases, with 9 bases left between them. Germline CDR1 and CDR2: SGHTA and FQGNSA. CDR3 residues: CASSLDRRAYEQYF. The CDR3, as DNA: TGTGCCAGCAGCTTAGATAGAAGAGCCTACGAGCAGTACTTC.

This clone turned up a few times. The J gene is TRBJ2-1, the V gene TRBV28, with 12 bases fitting TRBD2. The CDR3 runs to 16 residues. Germline V CDR1 and CDR2: MDHEN, SYDVKM. The junction had 5 bases not matched to a gene; V was cut back by 5 bases and J by 3 bases. The CDR3 bases are TGTGCCAGCAGTACCCCTAGCGGGAGGGACTACAATGAGCAGTTCTTC. As protein: CASSTPSGRDYNEQFF. Using reference TRBV28 and TRBJ2-1 for the parts outside the CDR3, the full variable domain is DVKVTQSSRYLVKRTGEKVFLECVQDMDHENMFWYRQDPGLGLRLIYFSYDVKMKEKGDIPEGYSVSREKKERFSLILESASTNQTSMYLCASSTPSGRDYNEQFFGPGTRLTVL.

The chain joins TRBV7-2 to TRBJ1-2; 9 positions agree with TRBD1. V lost 3 bases and J lost 3; bases outside the gene matches: 11. Germline V lookup: CDR1 SGHTA, CDR2 FQGNSA. There are 17 residues in the CDR3. The CDR3 sequence: CASSFSSSGQGYYGYTF. The CDR3 DNA sequence: TGTGCCAGCAGCTTCAGCTCTTCGGGACAGGGCTACTATGGCTACACCTTC.

Turning to this clone: The sample contains more than one DNA sequence encoding this CDR3. The chain joins TRBV28 to TRBJ1-1; 9 bases line up with TRBD1. Germline V CDR1 and CDR2: MDHEN, SYDVKM. The V gene end was trimmed by 4 bases and the J gene end by 1 base; junction bases not matched to a gene: 4. The CDR3 runs to 15 residues. CDR3 sequence (DNA): TGTGCCAGCAGTTCACCGGGACAGGGGAACACTGAAGCTTTCTTT. Its protein is CASSSPGQGNTEAFF.

V usage is TRBV4-3 and J usage is TRBJ2-1, with D unresolved. The V gene lost 0 bases and the J gene lost 7 bases, with 13 bases spanning the gap. The CDR3 is 15 residues long. From germline, CDR1 is LGHNA and CDR2 YSLEER. The CDR3 DNA reads TGCGCCAGCAGCCAAGACACTTACCTTGGGAATGAGCAGTTCTTC. This encodes CASSQDTYLGNEQFF.

The gene calls are TRBV19 and TRBJ2-2; no clear D. V gave up 10 bases and J gave up 5 bases, with 11 bases separating them. Looked up from germline, CDR1 is LNHDA and CDR2 is SQIVND (reference sequence). The CDR3 is 12 amino acids. CDR3 in amino acids: CAILGWTGELFF. CDR3 nucleotides: TGTGCCATACTGGGGTGGACCGGGGAGCTGTTTTTT.

The gene calls are TRBV7-3 and TRBJ2-3; D not resolved. Trimming took 4 bases from V and 7 from J, leaving 9 bases between them. The CDR3 contains 12 residues. Germline CDR1 and CDR2: SGHTA and FQGTGA. The DNA of the CDR3 is TGTGCCAGCAGCTCTAGGGATAATACGCAGTATTTT. Translating gives CASSSRDNTQYF.

The J gene is TRBJ1-2, the V gene TRBV2; perhaps TRBD1 as D (6 bases). Germline V CDR1 and CDR2: SNHLY, FYNNEI. The V end was cut by 5 bases, the J end by 2 bases, with 15 bases between. The CDR3 has 15 residues. Written as DNA, the CDR3 is TGTGCCAGCAGTCTGCGACAGGCTTCCAACTATGGCTACACCTTC. It translates to CASSLRQASNYGYTF.

V and J are TRBV5-1 and TRBJ2-7, with 7 bases lining up with TRBD1. CDR1 and CDR2 (germline): SGHRS, YFSETQ. This CDR3 contains 13 residues. V shed 4 bases, J shed 5 bases, and the junction held 6 bases outside the gene matches. The CDR3 nucleotides are TGCGCCAGCAGCCAGGGACAGAAACACGAGCAGTACTTC. Protein: CASSQGQKHEQYF.

The chain joins TRBV5-1 to TRBJ2-3; 10 nucleotides match TRBD2. The CDR3 is 16 residues long. CDR1 is SGHRS, CDR2 YFSETQ, per germline. J gave up 1 base and V 3 bases, and 5 bases lay outside the gene matches. CDR3 in DNA: TGCGCCAGCAGCTCGTCTAGCGGGGGCGGCACAGATACGCAGTATTTT. This translates into CASSSSSGGGTDTQYF. The full variable domain, completed using reference TRBV5-1 and TRBJ2-3, is KAGVTQTPRYLIKTRGQQVTLSCSPISGHRSVSWYQQTPGQGLQFLFEYFSETQRNKGNFPGRFSGRQFSNSRSEMNVSTLELGDSALYLCASSSSSGGGTDTQYFGPGTRLTVL.

The chain carries TRBV30 and TRBJ2-3, with 9 bases matching TRBD2. Per germline, CDR1 GTSNPN and CDR2 SVGIG (reference sequence). J gave up 4 bases and V 4 bases, and 21 bases lay outside the gene matches. The CDR3 loop spans 19 amino acids. Here the CDR3 DNA reads TGTGCCTGGATGGGTGGTCGCGGGAGGGCCGTCGTGGAAGCAGATACGCAGTATTTT. Translated: CAWMGGRGRAVVEADTQYF.

The chain links TRBV29-1 to TRBJ2-2, with D possibly being TRBD2 (5 bases). Germline CDR1 reads SQVTM; CDR2 reads ANQGSEA. CDR3 length: 14 residues. V lost 1 base to trimming and J lost 1 base, with 7 bases between them. CDR3 sequence (DNA): TGCAGCGTTGAAGGAGGGATGAACACCGGGGAGCTGTTTTTT. It is translated as CSVEGGMNTGELFF.

The gene calls are TRBV7-9 and TRBJ1-5; D possibly corresponds to TRBD1 (5 bases). This CDR3 comprises 17 residues. The germline V gene has CDR1 SEHNR and CDR2 FQNEAQ (reference sequence). V lost 1 base to trimming and J lost 3 bases, with 16 bases between them. This CDR3 is CASSLDPWGGDNQPQHF. The CDR3 coding sequence is TGTGCCAGCAGCTTAGATCCCTGGGGAGGGGACAATCAGCCCCAGCATTTT.

This chain links TRBV27 with TRBJ2-1; D possibly uses TRBD1 or TRBD2 (5 bases each). The germline V and J ends were trimmed by 7 bases and 9 bases, with 16 bases remaining between them. The germline V gene has CDR1 MNHEY and CDR2 SMNVEV (reference sequence). The CDR3 contains 13 residues. The CDR3 DNA reads as TGTGCCAGCACCTCGAGGGGCGAGGGTGAGCAGTTCTTC. Protein: CASTSRGEGEQFF.

The chain recombines TRBV7-3 with TRBJ1-2; D might be TRBD1 (6 bases). Trimming took 4 bases from V and 2 from J, leaving 11 bases between them. Germline CDR1 is SGHTA and CDR2 is FQGTGA. CDR3 size: 14 residues. The CDR3: CASSSNRANYGYTF. The DNA for the CDR3 is TGTGCCAGCAGCTCCAACAGGGCAAACTATGGCTACACCTTC.

This clone was observed once. The chain combines TRBV29-1 with TRBJ1-4; D perhaps matches TRBD1 (5 bases). The CDR3 has 15 amino acids. The V and J ends lost 4 bases and 8 bases respectively, with 20 bases between them. Germline-derived CDR1 and CDR2 are SQVTM and ANQGSEA. CDR3 amino acids: CSVVPRDGGKEKLFF. CDR3 DNA: TGCAGCGTTGTTCCTCGGGACGGTGGGAAAGAAAAACTGTTTTTT.

The chain is built from TRBV7-9 and TRBJ2-3; TRBD1 matches 10 bases. The V gene end was trimmed by 3 bases and the J gene end by 4 bases; junction bases not matched to a gene: 1. CDR1 SEHNR and CDR2 FQNEAQ come from the germline V gene (reference sequence). CDR3 length: 14 residues. The CDR3 region is CASSFDRGPDTQYF. CDR3 nucleotides: TGTGCCAGCAGCTTTGACAGGGGGCCAGATACGCAGTATTTT.

This chain uses TRBV6-1 with TRBJ1-4; D possibly corresponds to TRBD1 (6 bases). With 3 bases removed from V and 11 bases from J, the gap between germline ends came to 19 bases. The CDR3 loop spans 15 amino acids. CDR1 is MNHNS, CDR2 SASEGT, per germline. CDR3 protein: CASSEDRGRVGKLFF. As DNA, the CDR3 is TGTGCCAGCAGTGAGGATCGGGGGCGCGTCGGGAAACTGTTTTTT.

This clone was detected a few times. The chain uses TRBV4-3 and TRBJ1-2; D is uncertain. Germline CDR1 LGHNA, CDR2 YSLEER. Trimming shortened V by 1 base and J by 5 bases, and 17 bases separated the two germline ends. The CDR3 is 16 residues long. The CDR3: CASSQGPDGSKYGYTF. The CDR3 region has the DNA TGCGCCAGCAGCCAAGGACCGGACGGGTCCAAGTATGGCTACACCTTC.

The chain has TRBV29-1 and TRBJ1-2; D unclear. V was clipped by 7 bases and J by 4 bases, with 13 bases between them. The germline CDR1 and CDR2 sequences are SQVTM and ANQGSEA. The CDR3 runs to 12 residues. The CDR3 region has the DNA TGCAGCGCTGGGGTAGGGCCCTATGGCTACACCTTC. This gives the protein CSAGVGPYGYTF.